This is a list of T cell receptor beta chains from one sample in a study of blood T cell repertoires in COVID-19. Method: immunoSEQ multiplex PCR; TCRdb's copy keeps in-frame clones and lacks some. The data show roughly 400,000 clones, roughly 92% seen once. Input material: PBMCs or T cells enriched from blood (not recorded which). These receptor sequences come from a woman aged 40 to 50 who had been exposed to COVID-19. CDR3s include the opening cysteine and the closing phenylalanine or tryptophan. A D gene is named only where the DNA matches it firmly. Where a row states a size, it is once, few, many or the class of an expanded clone; other rows omit it.

V gene	J gene	D gene	clone size	CDR3 DNA	CDR3 protein
TRBV5-1	TRBJ1-2	NA	NA	TGCGCCAGCAGCTTGGACTCCCCCTTCCTTGGCTACACCTTC	CASSLDSPFLGYTF
TRBV5-4	TRBJ1-1	NA	NA	TGTGCCAGCACCGACAGGAACACTGAAGCTTTCTTT	CASTDRNTEAFF
TRBV5-1	TRBJ2-7	NA	NA	TGCGCCAGCAGCTTTAGCGGCGTGGACTACGAGCAGTACTTC	CASSFSGVDYEQYF
TRBV24-1	TRBJ1-5	NA	NA	TGTGCCACCAGTGATGGAGGAGTTCAGCCCCAGCATTTT	CATSDGGVQPQHF
TRBV5-1	TRBJ1-6	NA	NA	TGCGCCAGCAGCTTTGGGGGCAATTCACCCCTCCACTTT	CASSFGGNSPLHF
TRBV7-6	TRBJ2-6	TRBD2	NA	TGTGCCAGCAGCTCCCTCCGTGGGACTAGCGGGAGGGCGTTTGGGGCCAACGTCCTGACTTTC	CASSSLRGTSGRAFGANVLTF
TRBV19	TRBJ1-6	NA	NA	TGTGCCAGTAGTACTAGAGATTTCTATTCACCCCTCCACTTT	CASSTRDFYSPLHF
TRBV24-1	TRBJ2-3	TRBD2	once	TGTGCCACCAGTGATGGGGGAGCGGGAGGGCCCCGGGGCACAGATACGCAGTATTTT	CATSDGGAGGPRGTDTQYF
TRBV6-5	TRBJ1-4	TRBD1	NA	TGTGCCAGCAGCGGACAGGTGGTAGATGAAAAACTGTTTTTT	CASSGQVVDEKLFF
TRBV5-4	TRBJ1-2	TRBD1	NA	TGTGCCAGCAGCTCACCGGGACAGGAGGTCTCTAACTATGGCTACACCTTC	CASSSPGQEVSNYGYTF
TRBV10-1	TRBJ2-2	TRBD1	few	TGCGCCGCACGATCCAAGGGGGCAGGGAGTTATGCCGGGGAGCTGTTTTTT	CAARSKGAGSYAGELFF
TRBV6-2/TRBV6-3	TRBJ2-7	TRBD2	many	TGTGCCAGCAGTTCCCGTGGGGCGAGCGGGAGGTCCTACGAGCAGTACTTC	CASSSRGASGRSYEQYF
TRBV6-7	TRBJ2-7	NA	NA	TGTGCCAGCAGGAGACAGGAAACCTACGAGCAGTACTTC	CASRRQETYEQYF
TRBV11-3	TRBJ1-1	TRBD1	NA	TGTGCCAGCAGCTTAACACAGGGGGCCGGAACTTTCTTT	CASSLTQGAGTFF
TRBV5-1	TRBJ1-3	NA	NA	TGCGCCAGCAGCCCAGGAGGGGGAAACACCATATATTTT	CASSPGGGNTIYF
TRBV7-9	TRBJ2-7	NA	NA	TGTGCCAGCAGCTTTCTGAACCGGACTCAAAGATACGAGCAGTACTTC	CASSFLNRTQRYEQYF
TRBV11-3	TRBJ2-3	TRBD1	NA	TGTGCCAGCAGCCAAGGACAGGGGGGGTGGGACACAGATACGCAGTATTTT	CASSQGQGGWDTDTQYF
TRBV18	TRBJ2-7	NA	once	TGTGCCAGCTCATCTACGGTTACAGGGACCTCCTACGAGCAGTACTTC	CASSSTVTGTSYEQYF
TRBV5-4	TRBJ1-2	TRBD1	NA	TGTGCCAGCAGCTTAGACACAGGGGTAGATGGCTACACCTTC	CASSLDTGVDGYTF
TRBV9	TRBJ2-4	NA	NA	TGTGCCAGCAGCGACCCCGCCGCAGGTTGCCTTTTGGCCAAAAACATTCAGTACTTC	CASSDPAAGCLLAKNIQYF
TRBV5-1	TRBJ2-3	NA	NA	TGCGCCAGCAGCTTGGCATCTTTCAGGGTCACAGATACGCAGTATTTT	CASSLASFRVTDTQYF
TRBV7-9	TRBJ2-1	NA	NA	TGTGCCAGCAGCTTATTTTTGGGGGGTAGTTCCTACAATGAGCAGTTCTTC	CASSLFLGGSSYNEQFF
TRBV24-1	TRBJ2-3	TRBD2	NA	TGTGCCACCAGTGTGGCGGGAGCCGGCACAGATACGCAGTATTTT	CATSVAGAGTDTQYF
TRBV15	TRBJ2-1	NA	NA	TGTGCCACCAGGAGAGGCGGACAGTGGGATAATGAGCAGTTCTTC	CATRRGGQWDNEQFF
TRBV11-3	TRBJ2-2	NA	few	TGTGCCAGCAGCTGGAAAACCGGGACCGGGGAGCTGTTTTTT	CASSWKTGTGELFF
TRBV5-4	TRBJ2-7	NA	NA	TGTGCCAGCAGCCGAGGCCCCTACGAGCAGTACTTC	CASSRGPYEQYF
TRBV29-1	TRBJ1-4	TRBD1	NA	TGCAGCGTTGTCCATGGACAGGGAGGAGAAAAACTGTTTTTT	CSVVHGQGGEKLFF
TRBV5-6	TRBJ2-5	TRBD1	NA	TGTGCCAGCCGACAGGGGGTTCTGGAGACCCAGTACTTC	CASRQGVLETQYF
TRBV18	TRBJ1-5	NA	NA	TGTGCCAGCTCACCCACAGTCGGAACCTATAGCAATCAGCCCCAGCATTTT	CASSPTVGTYSNQPQHF
TRBV27	TRBJ1-6	NA	NA	TGTGCCAGCAGTTTAGGGCAGGTCGCGCCTGGTAATTCACCCCTCCACTTT	CASSLGQVAPGNSPLHF
TRBV5-1	TRBJ2-5	TRBD1	NA	TGCGCCAGCAGCTCCGGGGACAGGGAGGGCCAAGAGACCCAGTACTTC	CASSSGDREGQETQYF
TRBV12-3/TRBV12-4	TRBJ1-1	NA	NA	TGTGCCAGCAGTCCGGGGGGGTACACTGAAGCTTTCTTT	CASSPGGYTEAFF
TRBV7-9	TRBJ2-7	NA	NA	TGTGCCAGCAGCGCCACGGAGGAGCAGTACTTC	CASSATEEQYF
TRBV5-4	TRBJ2-5	TRBD1	NA	TGTGCCAGCAGTCCTGGACAGGGGAGAGAGACCCAGTACTTC	CASSPGQGRETQYF
TRBV7-7	TRBJ2-7	NA	once	TGTGCTAGCAGCTTGGGTTCGGGGAGGTCCTACGAGCAGTACTTC	CASSLGSGRSYEQYF
TRBV30	TRBJ2-3	TRBD2	NA	TGTGCCTGGAGTGGGGGACTAGCGGTTCGGGATACGCAGTATTTT	CAWSGGLAVRDTQYF
TRBV30	TRBJ1-5	NA	NA	TGTGCCTGGAGTGCCGAGGCTTTCGCCAATCAGCCCCAGCATTTT	CAWSAEAFANQPQHF
TRBV28	TRBJ2-7	TRBD1	few	TGTGCCAGCAGTTTAAGACAGGGGGGCGAGCAGTACTTC	CASSLRQGGEQYF
TRBV7-2	TRBJ1-1	NA	NA	TGTGCCAGCAGCTTAACGAGAATACCTTACACTGAAGCTTTCTTT	CASSLTRIPYTEAFF
TRBV4-3	TRBJ2-5	NA	NA	TGCGCCAGCAGCCAATTAGGAAGCGGACCCCAAGAGACCCAGTACTTC	CASSQLGSGPQETQYF
TRBV7-9	TRBJ1-2	NA	once	TGTGCCAGCAGCTCCCTCCGGGGTACCTATGGCTACACCTTC	CASSSLRGTYGYTF
TRBV7-9	TRBJ2-2	NA	once	TGTGCCAGCAGCCCAGGAGGACGGATGAACACCGGGGAGCTGTTTTTT	CASSPGGRMNTGELFF
TRBV7-9	TRBJ1-3	NA	NA	TGTGCCAGCAGCTTAGGCGACCGCGGGGGAAACACCATATATTTT	CASSLGDRGGNTIYF
TRBV2	TRBJ2-2	NA	once	TGTGCCAGCAATCCTCGCGCGGCCGCGAACACCGGGGAGCTGTTTTTT	CASNPRAAANTGELFF
TRBV28	TRBJ1-2	NA	NA	TGTGCCAGCAGTTTGCCGGGAGGATCCTATGGCTACACCTTC	CASSLPGGSYGYTF